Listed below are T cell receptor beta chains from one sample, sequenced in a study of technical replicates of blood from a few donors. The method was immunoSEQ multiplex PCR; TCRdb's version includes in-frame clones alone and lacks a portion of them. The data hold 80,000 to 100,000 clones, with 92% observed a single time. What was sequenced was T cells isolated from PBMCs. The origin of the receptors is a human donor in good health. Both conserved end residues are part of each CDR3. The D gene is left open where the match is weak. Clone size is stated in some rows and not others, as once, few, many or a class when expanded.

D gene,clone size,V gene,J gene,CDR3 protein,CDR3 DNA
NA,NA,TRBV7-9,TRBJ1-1,CASSPDTEAFF,TGTGCCAGCAGTCCCGACACTGAAGCTTTCTTT
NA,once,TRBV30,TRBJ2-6,CAWSVPLKMANVLTF,TGTGCCTGGAGTGTCCCCCTAAAGATGGCCAACGTCCTGACTTTC
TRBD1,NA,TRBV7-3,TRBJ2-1,CASSPGQSSNEQFF,TGTGCCAGCAGCCCGGGACAGAGTTCAAATGAGCAGTTCTTC
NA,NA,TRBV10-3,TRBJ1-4,CAISGAKQANEKLFF,TGTGCCATCAGTGGGGCCAAGCAAGCAAATGAAAAACTGTTTTTT
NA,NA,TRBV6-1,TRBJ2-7,CASSEWLSRGNYEQYF,TGTGCCAGCAGTGAATGGCTCTCCAGGGGCAACTACGAGCAGTACTTC
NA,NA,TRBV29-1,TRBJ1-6,CSVRRETNSPLHF,TGCAGCGTTCGGAGGGAAACAAATTCACCCCTCCACTTT
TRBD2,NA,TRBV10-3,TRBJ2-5,CAISSGGMEETQYF,TGTGCCATCAGCAGCGGGGGGATGGAAGAGACCCAGTACTTC
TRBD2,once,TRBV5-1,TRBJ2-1,CASSLAESGGYNEQFF,TGCGCCAGCAGCTTGGCCGAGAGCGGGGGTTACAATGAGCAGTTCTTC
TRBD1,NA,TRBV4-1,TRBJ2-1,CASSQDQWTGVVEQFF,TGCGCCAGCAGCCAAGACCAATGGACAGGGGTGGTTGAGCAGTTCTTC
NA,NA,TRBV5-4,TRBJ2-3,CASSLARSTDTQYF,TGTGCCAGCAGCTTAGCGCGGAGCACAGATACGCAGTATTTT
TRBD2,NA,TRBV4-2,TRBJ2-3,CASRTGTSEITDTQYF,TGTGCCAGCAGGACCGGGACTAGCGAGATAACAGATACGCAGTATTTT
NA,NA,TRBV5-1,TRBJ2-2,CASKPHAPGELFF,TGCGCCAGTAAACCCCACGCGCCCGGGGAGCTGTTTTTT
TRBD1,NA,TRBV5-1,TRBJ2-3,CASRPGTGIPDTQYF,TGCGCCAGCAGGCCCGGGACAGGGATACCAGATACGCAGTATTTT
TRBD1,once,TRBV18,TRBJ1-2,CASSPPETGNGGYTF,TGTGCCAGCTCACCACCAGAGACAGGGAACGGAGGCTACACCTTC
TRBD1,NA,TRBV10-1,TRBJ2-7,CASSVGQGLREQYF,TGCGCCAGCAGTGTAGGACAGGGATTACGGGAGCAGTACTTC
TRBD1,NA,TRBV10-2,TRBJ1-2,CASSEPYYRDRGGSYGYTF,TGCGCCAGCAGTGAGCCGTATTACCGGGACAGGGGAGGAAGCTATGGCTACACCTTC
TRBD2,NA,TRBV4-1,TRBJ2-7,CASSQAPGLAGGSYEQYF,TGCGCCAGCAGCCAAGCTCCCGGGCTAGCGGGAGGGTCCTACGAGCAGTACTTC
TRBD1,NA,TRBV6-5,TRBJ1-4,CASSYYRGNREKLFF,TGTGCCAGCAGTTATTACAGGGGGAACCGTGAAAAACTGTTTTTT
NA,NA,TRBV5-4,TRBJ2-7,CASSLVAGNEQYF,TGTGCCAGCAGCTTGGTAGCCGGAAACGAGCAGTACTTC
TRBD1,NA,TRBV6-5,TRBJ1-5,CASSGTGYSNQPQHF,TGTGCCAGCAGTGGGACAGGATATAGCAATCAGCCCCAGCATTTT
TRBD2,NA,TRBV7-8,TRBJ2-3,CASSLLVLAATDTQYF,TGTGCCAGCAGCTTATTAGTACTAGCGGCTACAGATACGCAGTATTTT
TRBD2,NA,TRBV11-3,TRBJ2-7,CASSKKTSGVLVYEQYF,TGTGCCAGCAGCAAGAAGACTAGCGGGGTGTTGGTTTACGAGCAGTACTTC
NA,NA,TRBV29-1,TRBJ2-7,CSVEGVSYEQYF,TGCAGCGTTGAGGGCGTCTCCTACGAGCAGTACTTC
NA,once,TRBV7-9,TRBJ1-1,CASSLEQGAEAFF,TGTGCCAGCAGCTTAGAACAGGGCGCTGAAGCTTTCTTT
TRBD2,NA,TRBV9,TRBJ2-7,CASSVASGGLYEQYF,TGTGCCAGCAGCGTAGCTAGCGGGGGCCTGTACGAGCAGTACTTC
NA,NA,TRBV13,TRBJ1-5,CASSVRSGNQPQHF,TGTGCCAGCAGCGTCCGTTCTGGCAATCAGCCCCAGCATTTT
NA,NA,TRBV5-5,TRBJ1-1,CASSLSGPGQRNTEAFF,TGTGCCAGCAGCTTGTCAGGCCCAGGGCAACGGAACACTGAAGCTTTCTTT
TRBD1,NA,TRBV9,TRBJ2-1,CASNRDRGRSEQFF,TGTGCCAGCAACCGGGACAGGGGGCGCAGTGAGCAGTTCTTC
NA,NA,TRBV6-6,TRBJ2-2,CASSTASSLGELFF,TGTGCCAGCAGTACGGCGAGTAGCCTTGGGGAGCTGTTTTTT
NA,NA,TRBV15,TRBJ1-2,CATSTRTGGYTF,TGTGCCACCAGCACCCGGACTGGTGGCTACACCTTC
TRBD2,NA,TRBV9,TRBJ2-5,CASSPTSGVGQETQYF,TGTGCCAGCAGCCCGACTAGCGGGGTCGGACAAGAGACCCAGTACTTC
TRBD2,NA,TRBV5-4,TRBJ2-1,CASSFNSGTHNEQFF,TGTGCCAGCAGCTTTAATAGCGGGACGCACAATGAGCAGTTCTTC
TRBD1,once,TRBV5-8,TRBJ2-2,CASSRRDRVTNTGELFF,TGTGCCAGCAGCCGCCGGGACAGGGTGACGAACACCGGGGAGCTGTTTTTT
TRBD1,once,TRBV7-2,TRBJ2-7,CASSLSRQGADEQYF,TGTGCCAGCAGCTTATCGAGACAGGGGGCGGATGAGCAGTACTTC
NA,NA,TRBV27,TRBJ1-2,CASSSQGPSGYTF,TGTGCCAGCAGTTCTCAGGGCCCGAGCGGCTACACCTTC
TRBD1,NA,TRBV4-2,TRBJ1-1,CASSQDPGQGNTEAFF,TGTGCCAGCAGCCAAGATCCCGGACAGGGGAACACTGAAGCTTTCTTT
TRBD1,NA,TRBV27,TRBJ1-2,CASSSRGGFGYGYTF,TGTGCCAGCAGTTCAAGAGGGGGCTTCGGCTATGGCTACACCTTC
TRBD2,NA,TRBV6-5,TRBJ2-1,CASSYGSGEKNEQFF,TGTGCCAGCAGTTACGGTAGCGGGGAGAAAAATGAGCAGTTCTTC
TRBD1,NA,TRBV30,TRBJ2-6,CACPQGAVPGANVLTF,TGTGCCTGCCCACAGGGGGCAGTGCCTGGGGCCAACGTCCTGACTTTC
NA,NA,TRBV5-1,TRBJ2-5,CASKRTHLRGETQYF,TGCGCCAGCAAGCGAACCCACTTAAGGGGAGAGACCCAGTACTTC
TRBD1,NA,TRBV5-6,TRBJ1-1,CASSSRDRYLNTEAFF,TGTGCCAGCAGCTCGCGGGACAGGTACTTGAACACTGAAGCTTTCTTT
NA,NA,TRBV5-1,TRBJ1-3,CASSLGESGNTIYF,TGCGCCAGCAGTTTGGGGGAGTCTGGAAACACCATATATTTT
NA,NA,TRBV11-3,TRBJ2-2,CASSLDHGATGELFF,TGTGCCAGCAGCTTAGATCATGGGGCCACCGGGGAGCTGTTTTTT
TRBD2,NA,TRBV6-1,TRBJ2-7,CASSEYGLAANYEQYF,TGTGCCAGCAGTGAATACGGACTAGCGGCAAACTACGAGCAGTACTTC
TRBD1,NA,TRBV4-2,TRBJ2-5,CASSQGGTGGPETQYF,TGTGCCAGCAGCCAAGGGGGGACAGGGGGGCCAGAGACCCAGTACTTC
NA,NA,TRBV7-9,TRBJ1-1,CASSSKQWEAFF,TGTGCCAGCAGTAGTAAACAGTGGGAAGCTTTCTTT
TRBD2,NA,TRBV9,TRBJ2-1,CASSGGLAGHNEQFF,TGTGCCAGCAGCGGGGGACTAGCGGGACACAATGAGCAGTTCTTC
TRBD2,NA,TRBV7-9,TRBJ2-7,CASSSGLAETYEQYF,TGTGCCAGCAGCTCGGGACTAGCGGAGACCTACGAGCAGTACTTC
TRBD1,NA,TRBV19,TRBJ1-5,CASSTTGTGMVSQHF,TGTGCCAGCTCTACTACCGGGACAGGGATGGTTTCCCAGCATTTT
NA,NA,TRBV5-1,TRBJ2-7,CASSLEGSIYEQYF,TGCGCCAGCAGCTTGGAGGGGTCGATCTACGAGCAGTACTTC
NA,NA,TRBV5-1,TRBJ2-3,CASSLGASSDTQYF,TGCGCCAGCAGCTTGGGAGCTAGTTCAGATACGCAGTATTTT
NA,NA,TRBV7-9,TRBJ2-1,CASSLLATPPRQFF,TGTGCCAGCAGCCTCCTAGCGACCCCCCCTCGGCAGTTCTTC
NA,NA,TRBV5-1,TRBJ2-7,CASSSGPGVYEQYF,TGCGCCAGCAGCAGCGGACCCGGGGTCTACGAGCAGTACTTC
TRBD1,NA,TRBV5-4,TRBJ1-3,CASSSGTGTVISSGNTIYF,TGTGCCAGCAGCAGCGGGACAGGGACCGTCATATCCTCTGGAAACACCATATATTTT
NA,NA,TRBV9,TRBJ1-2,CASSPDSPYGYTF,TGTGCCAGCAGCCCAGACAGTCCCTATGGCTACACCTTC
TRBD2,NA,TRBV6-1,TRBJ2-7,CASSGRNSGINYEQYF,TGTGCCAGCAGTGGGAGAAATAGCGGGATCAACTACGAGCAGTACTTC
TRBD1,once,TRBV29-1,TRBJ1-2,CSVADRGQHGYTF,TGCAGCGTTGCTGACAGGGGGCAACATGGCTACACCTTC
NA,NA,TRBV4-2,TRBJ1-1,CASSQESGALPHTEAFF,TGTGCCAGCAGCCAGGAATCAGGGGCCCTACCCCACACTGAAGCTTTCTTT
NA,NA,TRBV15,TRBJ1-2,CATSRDRSYGYTF,TGTGCCACCAGCAGAGATAGATCGTATGGCTACACCTTC
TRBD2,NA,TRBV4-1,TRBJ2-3,CASSHGASGRADTQYF,TGCGCCAGCAGCCACGGAGCCAGCGGGAGAGCAGATACGCAGTATTTT